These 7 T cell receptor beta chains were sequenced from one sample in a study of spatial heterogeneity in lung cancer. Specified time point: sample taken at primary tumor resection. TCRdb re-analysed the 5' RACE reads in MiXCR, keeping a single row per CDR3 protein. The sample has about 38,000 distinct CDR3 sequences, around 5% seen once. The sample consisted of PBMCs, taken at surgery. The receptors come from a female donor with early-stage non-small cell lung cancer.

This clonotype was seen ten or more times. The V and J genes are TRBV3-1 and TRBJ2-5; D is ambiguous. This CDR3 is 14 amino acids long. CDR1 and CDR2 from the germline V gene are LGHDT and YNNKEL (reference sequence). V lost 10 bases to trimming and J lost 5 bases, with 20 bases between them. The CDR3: CATKGGGNLETQYF. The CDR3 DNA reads TGTGCCACCAAGGGCGGTGGGAACTTGGAGACCCAGTACTTC.

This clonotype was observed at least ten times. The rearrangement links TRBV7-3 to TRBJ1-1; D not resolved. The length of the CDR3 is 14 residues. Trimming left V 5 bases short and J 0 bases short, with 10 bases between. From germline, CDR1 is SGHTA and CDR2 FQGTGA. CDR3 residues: CASSLDSVNTEAFF. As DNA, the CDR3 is TGTGCCAGCAGCCTAGACTCAGTGAACACTGAAGCTTTCTTT.

The CDR3 DNA is TGTGCCAGCAGCCGTGGGACAGAGTACACTGAAGCTTTCTTT. It codes for CASSRGTEYTEAFF. The rearrangement uses TRBV12-3 or TRBV12-4 and TRBJ1-1; 7 nucleotides agree with TRBD1. The CDR3 totals 14 residues. V trimming: 6 bases; J trimming: 3 bases; junction bases outside the gene matches: 7.

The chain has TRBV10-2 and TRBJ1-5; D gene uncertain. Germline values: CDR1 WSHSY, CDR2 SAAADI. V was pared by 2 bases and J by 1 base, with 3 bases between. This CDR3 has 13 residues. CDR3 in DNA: TGCGCCAGCAGTGAGCAAAGCAATCAGCCCCAGCATTTT. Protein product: CASSEQSNQPQHF.

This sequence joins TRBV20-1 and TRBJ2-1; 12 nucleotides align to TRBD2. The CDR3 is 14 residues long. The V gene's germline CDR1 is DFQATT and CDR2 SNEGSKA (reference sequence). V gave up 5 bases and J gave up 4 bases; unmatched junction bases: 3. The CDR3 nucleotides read TGCAGTGCTCCCACTAGCGGGGGGTACAATGAGCAGTTCTTC. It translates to CSAPTSGGYNEQFF.

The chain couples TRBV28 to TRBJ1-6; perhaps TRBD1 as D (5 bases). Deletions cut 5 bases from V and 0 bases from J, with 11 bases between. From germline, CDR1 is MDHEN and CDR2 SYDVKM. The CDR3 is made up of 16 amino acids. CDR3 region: CASSGDHSSYNSPLHF. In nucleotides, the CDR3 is TGTGCCAGCAGTGGGGACCATAGCTCCTATAATTCACCCCTCCACTTT.

Written as DNA, the CDR3 is TGCGCCAGCAGCTCCCGGGGGCAAGAGACCCAGTACTTC. It yields the protein CASSSRGQETQYF. The rearrangement joins TRBV5-1 to TRBJ2-5, with TRBD2 as a possible D gene (6 bases). This CDR3 has 13 amino acids. The ends were cut back, 3 bases at V and 2 bases at J, with 8 bases in the middle. CDR1 SGHRS and CDR2 YFSETQ come from the germline V gene.